This paragraph reports one TCR beta chain. Germline V gene sequence: CDR1 SGHRS, CDR2 YFSETQ. There are 18 residues in the CDR3. With 4 bases clipped from V and 4 bases from J, the junction kept 16 bases outside the gene matches. The sample is drawn from a study of STAT5B mutations in CD4+ large granular lymphocyte leukemia. The table came from immunoSEQ multiplex PCR; TCRdb's copy has only in-frame clones and leaves some out. The sample has 24,000 or so clones, just under 75% seen once. What was sequenced was CD4+ T cells from blood buffy coats. The chain links TRBV5-1 to TRBJ2-3; TRBD1 matches at 9 bases. The clonotype comes from a human donor in good health. CDR3 sequence reads: CASSLGQGSMIRSDTQYF. In DNA, the CDR3 is TGCGCCAGCAGCCTCGGACAGGGGAGCATGATCCGTTCAGATACGCAGTATTTT.